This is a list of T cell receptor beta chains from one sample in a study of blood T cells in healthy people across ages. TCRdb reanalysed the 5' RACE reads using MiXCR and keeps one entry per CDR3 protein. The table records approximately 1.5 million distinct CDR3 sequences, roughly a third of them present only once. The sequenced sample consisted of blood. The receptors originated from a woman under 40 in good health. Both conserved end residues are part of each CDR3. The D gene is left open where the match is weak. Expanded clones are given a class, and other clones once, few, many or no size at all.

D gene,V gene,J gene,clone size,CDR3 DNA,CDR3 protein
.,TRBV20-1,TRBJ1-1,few,TGCAGTGCTAGTCGCGGGGGGCAGAACACTGAAGCTTTCTTT,CSASRGGQNTEAFF
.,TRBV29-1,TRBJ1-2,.,TGCAGCGATCGGGGGAAGGATGGCTACACCTTC,CSDRGKDGYTF
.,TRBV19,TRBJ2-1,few,TGTGCCAGTAGTATGGTCGGGCAAAACAATGAGCAGTTCTTC,CASSMVGQNNEQFF
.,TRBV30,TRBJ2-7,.,TGTGCCTGCACCGATAGGACTAACTACGAGCAGTACTTC,CACTDRTNYEQYF
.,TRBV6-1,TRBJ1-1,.,TGTGCCAGCGGCCGCAGGAGAAGGGGGAGGGAGACTGAAGCTTTCTTT,CASGRRRRGRETEAFF
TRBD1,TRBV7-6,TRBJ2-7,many,TGTGCCAGCAGTACAGGGGGTGGGAGCTACGAGCAGTACTTC,CASSTGGGSYEQYF
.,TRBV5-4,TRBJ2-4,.,TGTGCCAGCAGCTTGACGGGGGGCTTGGTCAAAAACATTCAGTACTTC,CASSLTGGLVKNIQYF
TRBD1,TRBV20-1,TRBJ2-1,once,TGCAGTGTCCCGGAGACGGGACAGTGTACCTACAATGAGCAGTTCTTC,CSVPETGQCTYNEQFF
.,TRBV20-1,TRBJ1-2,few,TGCAGTCGAAAAGAATCAAGTAACTATGGCTACACCTTC,CSRKESSNYGYTF
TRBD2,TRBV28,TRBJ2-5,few,TGTGCCAGCGGAAAGCGGGAGCCAGGGGAGACCCAGTACTTC,CASGKREPGETQYF
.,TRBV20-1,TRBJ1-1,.,TGCAGTGCTAGCCAAACGACAGGACAGAACACTGAAGCTTTCTTT,CSASQTTGQNTEAFF